These 17 T cell receptor beta chains originate from one sample sequenced in a study of T cells after posttransplantation cyclophosphamide. Cyclophosphamide on days +3 and +4 followed busulfan-fludarabine conditioning and a marrow graft. TCRdb keeps only in-frame clones here, not all; method: immunoSEQ multiplex PCR. The table has 4,000 to 4,500 clones, nearly 85% seen once; the top ten hold roughly 6.2%. Sequenced here: CD4+ T cells sorted from blood, sampled 242 days after a stem cell transplant with posttransplant cyclophosphamide. These TCRs come from a male patient younger than 45 who received an allogeneic stem cell transplant from a related donor, was CMV-positive, and had no GVHD. Some T cells may be graft donor cells.

This chain uses TRBV30 with TRBJ2-7; 7 nucleotides match TRBD1. This CDR3 has 13 residues. V was clipped by 5 bases and J by 5 bases; unmatched bases: 9. Per germline, CDR1 GTSNPN and CDR2 SVGIG (reference sequence). The CDR3 spells CAWGRQGIDEQYF. For the CDR3, the DNA is TGTGCCTGGGGACGACAGGGTATCGACGAGCAGTACTTC.

J is TRBJ2-7 and V is TRBV7-3; D possibly corresponds to TRBD1 (7 bases). The CDR3 consists of 15 residues. The V gene's germline CDR1 is SGHTA and CDR2 FQGTGA. V was shortened by 1 base and J by 2 bases, with 12 bases between the two germline ends. CDR3 loop: CASSLRRGPAYEQYF. The CDR3 DNA reads TGTGCCAGCAGCTTAAGGAGGGGGCCAGCCTACGAGCAGTACTTC.

V gene TRBV7-2 combines with J gene TRBJ1-5; D gene unclear. V was pared by 3 bases and J by 4 bases, with 7 bases between. Germline V gene data show CDR1 as SGHTA and CDR2 as FQGNSA. The CDR3 is 13 residues long. The CDR3 region is CASSFRRNQPQHF. In DNA, the CDR3 is TGTGCCAGCAGCTTCAGGCGTAATCAGCCCCAGCATTTT.

V and J are TRBV14 and TRBJ2-3; TRBD2 might be the D (6 bases). From germline, CDR1 is SGHDN and CDR2 FVKESK. The V end was cut by 4 bases, the J end by 5 bases, with 7 bases between. This CDR3 region has 12 residues. CDR3 residues: CASSPGGDTQYF. In DNA form, the CDR3 reads TGTGCCAGCAGCCCCGGGGGAGATACGCAGTATTTT.

This chain connects TRBV5-4 to TRBJ2-7; D is possibly TRBD2 (5 bases). This CDR3 has 15 amino acids. From germline, CDR1 is SGHNT and CDR2 YYREEE (reference sequence). V was trimmed by 2 bases and J by 0 bases, leaving 12 bases between them. The CDR3 region is CASSFGGGSSYEQYF. The DNA of the CDR3 is TGTGCCAGCAGCTTCGGCGGTGGGAGCTCCTACGAGCAGTACTTC. Looking up the rest from reference TRBV5-4 and TRBJ2-7 gives the full variable domain: ETGVTQSPTHLIKTRGQQVTLRCSSQSGHNTVSWYQQALGQGPQFIFQYYREEENGRGNFPPRFSGLQFPNYSSELNVNALELDDSALYLCASSFGGGSSYEQYFGPGTRLTVT.

The sample holds one count of this clone. The rearrangement links TRBV27 to TRBJ2-1; tentatively, D is TRBD1 (6 bases). The CDR3 extends over 14 amino acids. V lost 3 bases and J 5 bases, leaving 11 bases between the germline ends. The germline V gene encodes CDR1 MNHEY and CDR2 SMNVEV (reference sequence). CDR3 amino acids: CASSFQGFNNEQFF. Here the CDR3 DNA reads TGTGCCAGCAGTTTTCAGGGGTTCAACAATGAGCAGTTCTTC.

This clone is a singleton in its sample. V is TRBV7-6 and J is TRBJ2-1; D not certain. This CDR3 comprises 12 residues. Germline-derived CDR1 and CDR2 are SGHVS and FNYEAQ. The V gene lost 3 bases and the J gene lost 7 bases, with 7 bases spanning the gap. DNA of the CDR3: TGTGCCAGCAGCTTCCCCCTAAATGAGCAGTTCTTC. It yields the protein CASSFPLNEQFF.

The chain is built from TRBV7-3 and TRBJ2-1, with D possibly TRBD1 on 7 matching bases. There are 16 residues in the CDR3. Deletions cut 5 bases from V and 4 bases from J, with 18 bases between. CDR1 is SGHTA, CDR2 FQGTGA, per germline. The CDR3 DNA reads TGTGCCAGCAGCCCCTCCGGAGGGGGCGGTTACAATGAGCAGTTCTTC. Its translation: CASSPSGGGGYNEQFF.

This chain connects TRBV7-8 to TRBJ1-3; 7 bases agree with TRBD1. CDR1 and CDR2 from the germline V gene are SGHVS and FQNEAQ. Trimming took 5 bases from V and 0 from J; bases not matched to a gene: 7. The CDR3 has 16 amino acids. The CDR3 region is CASSRAGGNSGNTIYF. Here the CDR3 DNA reads TGTGCCAGCAGCCGGGCAGGGGGAAACTCTGGAAACACCATATATTTT.

The genes are TRBV11-2 and TRBJ2-7; possibly TRBD2 for D (6 bases). Trimming took off 0 bases at V and 6 bases at J, with 15 bases between the two ends. The CDR3 extends over 15 amino acids. Germline lookup yields CDR1 SGHAT and CDR2 FQNNGV. CDR3 bases: TGTGCCAGCAGCTTAGAGGCCCTAGCGAGGGGCGAGCAGTACTTC. This gives the protein CASSLEALARGEQYF.

V gene TRBV6-1 combines with J gene TRBJ2-3, with unresolved D. The V end lost 4 bases, the J end lost 0 bases, and 11 bases lay between the germline ends. CDR1 MNHNS and CDR2 SASEGT come from the germline V gene. The CDR3 covers 15 residues. The CDR3 region is CASSVEASSTDTQYF. In nucleotides, the CDR3 is TGTGCCAGCAGTGTCGAGGCGTCTAGCACAGATACGCAGTATTTT.

The chain recombines TRBV28 with TRBJ1-5; D possibly corresponds to TRBD1 (6 bases). V lost 5 bases and J 11 bases, leaving 25 bases between the germline ends. The CDR3 is made up of 16 amino acids. Germline CDR1 reads MDHEN; CDR2 reads SYDVKM. The CDR3 nucleotides are TGTGCCAGCAGTCCCGAGTGGGGGCCGGAGCAATCAGCCCAGCATTTT. This codes for CASSPEWGPEQSAQHF.

The chain recombines TRBV18 with TRBJ2-7, with 10 bases aligning to TRBD2. Per the germline V gene, CDR1 is KGHSH and CDR2 is LQKENI. The CDR3 consists of 17 residues. The junction had 6 bases not matched to a gene; V was cut back by 1 base and J by 0 bases. CDR3 nucleotide sequence: TGTGCCAGCTCACCACTAGCGGGGGGCCGGAGCTCCTACGAGCAGTACTTC. This encodes CASSPLAGGRSSYEQYF.

This rearrangement joins TRBV7-9 to TRBJ1-4, with 9 bases fitting TRBD1. Germline V gene lookup returns CDR1 SEHNR and CDR2 FQNEAQ (reference sequence). This CDR3 has 14 amino acids. J was trimmed by 7 bases and V by 5 bases; bases with no gene match: 5. In DNA, the CDR3 is TGTGCCAGCAGCCCTCGACAGGGGGGTGAAAAACTGTTTTTT. Translated, it gives CASSPRQGGEKLFF. Full variable domain (outside the CDR3, taken from reference TRBV7-9 and TRBJ1-4): DTGVSQNPRHKITKRGQNVTFRCDPISEHNRLYWYRQTLGQGPEFLTYFQNEAQLEKSRLLSDRFSAERPKGSFSTLEIQRTEQGDSAMYLCASSPRQGGEKLFFGSGTQLSVL.

This clone appeared a few times. CDR3 DNA sequence: TGTGCCAGCAGCTTAGAGACAGATACGCAGTATTTT. Translating it yields CASSLETDTQYF. The chain has TRBV5-4 and TRBJ2-3; the D is unclear. CDR3 length equals 12 residues. V lost 2 bases to trimming and J lost 3 bases, with 4 bases between them. Germline V gene sequence: CDR1 SGHNT, CDR2 YYREEE (reference sequence).

This clone has a handful of counts. The rearrangement links TRBV9 to TRBJ2-7; 12 nucleotides agree with TRBD2. This CDR3 spans 15 amino acids. CDR1 and CDR2 (germline): SGDLS, YYNGEE. J lost 6 bases, V lost 3 bases, and 7 bases had no gene match. CDR3 sequence (DNA): TGTGCCAGCAGCGCTAAGACTAGCGGGGGCCGCGAGCAGTACTTC. Residues: CASSAKTSGGREQYF. Filled out from reference TRBV9 and TRBJ2-7, the complete variable domain reads DSGVTQTPKHLITATGQRVTLRCSPRSGDLSVYWYQQSLDQGLQFLIQYYNGEERAKGNILERFSAQQFPDLHSELNLSSLELGDSALYFCASSAKTSGGREQYFGPGTRLTVT.

V gene TRBV7-3 combines with J gene TRBJ2-1; the D is unclear. The V gene's germline CDR1 is SGHTA and CDR2 FQGTGA. Trimming took off 5 bases at V and 9 bases at J, with 11 bases between the two ends. CDR3 size: 12 residues. CDR3 nucleotide sequence: TGTGCCAGCAGCCCGTACGGTCTTGAGCAGTTCTTC. Its translation is CASSPYGLEQFF.